This T cell receptor beta chain was recorded in a study of blood T cell repertoires in COVID-19. As handled by the study authors: How many nucleated cells were present was estimated from reference gene primer amplification. Clones were sequenced by immunoSEQ multiplex PCR, and TCRdb holds only the in-frame ones, with some missing. V, J and clone size reflect that table, while D and trimming were determined from the DNA. The table has 150,000 to 200,000 clones, 85% to 95% seen once. Trimming cost V 0 bases and J 3 bases; bases outside gene matches: 2. The CDR3 length is 15 residues. Germline-derived CDR1 and CDR2 are LGHNA and YNFKEQ.

The receptor was isolated from a woman aged 55-70 years with COVID-19, enrolled during active disease. The V gene is TRBV4-2, the J gene TRBJ1-5; 7 bases line up with TRBD1. The sample was peripheral blood. In DNA, the CDR3 is TGTGCCAGCAGCCAAGAGGGACAGAACAATCAGCCCCAGCATTTT. Its protein product is CASSQEGQNNQPQHF.